This T cell receptor (beta chain) was recovered during a study of blood T cell repertoires in COVID-19 (dated by TCRdb to about 2020). For the study in its entirety: The collaborator samples originated in the United States, Italy and Spain and spanned the acute and convalescent phases of COVID-19. Samples came from the ongoing ImmuneRACE study (first 160 participants) plus 1,254 subjects from 6 global collaborators. Where HLA class I and class II types were available, the types were taken from metadata supplied by the sample provider, not from assay-based typing. The repertoires were released in a freely available public database meant as a resource for research on the immune response to SARS-CoV-2. A de-identified subject ID, COVID-19 status, age in years and sex were almost always included in the sample metadata. The material from the prospective study consisted of cDNA or gDNA derived from T cells, B-cell-depleted T cells, or PBMCs. Subjects who had been exposed to COVID-19, were actively infected with it, or had recovered from it provided the deeply sampled blood TCRbeta repertoires that made up the dataset. General study outcomes and caveats: The amount of clinical and demographic metadata varied by source and participant and was provided uncurated.

The CDR3 holds 16 amino acids from the cysteine to the phenylalanine. Only the CDR3 region is kept as DNA, spanning 48 bases read in frame from base 1. Regarding this clone: Its antigen is currently not known. Within one base of it there is no much larger clone, and no base qualities were kept.

TCRbeta CDR3 regions were amplified from genomic DNA by means of the immunoSEQ Assay, a bias-controlled multiplex PCR. Concerning the study's data processing: The number of nucleated cells in each sample was estimated by amplification of reference gene primers within the assay. To quantify the absolute abundance of each unique TCRbeta CDR3 rearrangement, sequence reads were collapsed and filtered. For each sample, productive Simpson clonality was calculated by taking the square root of Simpson's diversity index across productive rearrangements. TCRdb took this table from immuneACCESS and kept in-frame rearrangements with V and J called. Such tables lack part of the clones; where checked against another copy, unresolved V genes explain under half of the gap, and the rest is unexplained. V and J calls and clone size come straight from that table; D and trimming were deduced from the DNA. For this sample the table gives 90,000 or so clones, of which 87% were detected only once. In total, the top ten clones hold around 16% of the sample.

In Seattle, one collaborating source enrolled patients while the infection was active and tracked those patients longitudinally over the course of disease. Whole blood was collected in K2EDTA tubes by collaborating institutions according to the institutions' own protocols. For TCRbeta analysis, collaborator samples were shipped as frozen whole blood, as isolated PBMCs, or as DNA extracted from either sample type. The sequence was collected from a woman aged 55-70 years with COVID-19, enrolled during active disease. The rearrangement combines TRBV21-1 with TRBJ2-7; the table's D call, TRBD1, was not checked against the DNA. TRBV21-1 is noted as a pseudogene. Sequenced input: peripheral blood. The CDR3 reads CASSESVTARFYEQYF. The DNA is as follows: TGTGCCAGCAGCGAGAGCGTGACAGCGCGATTCTACGAGCAGTACTTC.